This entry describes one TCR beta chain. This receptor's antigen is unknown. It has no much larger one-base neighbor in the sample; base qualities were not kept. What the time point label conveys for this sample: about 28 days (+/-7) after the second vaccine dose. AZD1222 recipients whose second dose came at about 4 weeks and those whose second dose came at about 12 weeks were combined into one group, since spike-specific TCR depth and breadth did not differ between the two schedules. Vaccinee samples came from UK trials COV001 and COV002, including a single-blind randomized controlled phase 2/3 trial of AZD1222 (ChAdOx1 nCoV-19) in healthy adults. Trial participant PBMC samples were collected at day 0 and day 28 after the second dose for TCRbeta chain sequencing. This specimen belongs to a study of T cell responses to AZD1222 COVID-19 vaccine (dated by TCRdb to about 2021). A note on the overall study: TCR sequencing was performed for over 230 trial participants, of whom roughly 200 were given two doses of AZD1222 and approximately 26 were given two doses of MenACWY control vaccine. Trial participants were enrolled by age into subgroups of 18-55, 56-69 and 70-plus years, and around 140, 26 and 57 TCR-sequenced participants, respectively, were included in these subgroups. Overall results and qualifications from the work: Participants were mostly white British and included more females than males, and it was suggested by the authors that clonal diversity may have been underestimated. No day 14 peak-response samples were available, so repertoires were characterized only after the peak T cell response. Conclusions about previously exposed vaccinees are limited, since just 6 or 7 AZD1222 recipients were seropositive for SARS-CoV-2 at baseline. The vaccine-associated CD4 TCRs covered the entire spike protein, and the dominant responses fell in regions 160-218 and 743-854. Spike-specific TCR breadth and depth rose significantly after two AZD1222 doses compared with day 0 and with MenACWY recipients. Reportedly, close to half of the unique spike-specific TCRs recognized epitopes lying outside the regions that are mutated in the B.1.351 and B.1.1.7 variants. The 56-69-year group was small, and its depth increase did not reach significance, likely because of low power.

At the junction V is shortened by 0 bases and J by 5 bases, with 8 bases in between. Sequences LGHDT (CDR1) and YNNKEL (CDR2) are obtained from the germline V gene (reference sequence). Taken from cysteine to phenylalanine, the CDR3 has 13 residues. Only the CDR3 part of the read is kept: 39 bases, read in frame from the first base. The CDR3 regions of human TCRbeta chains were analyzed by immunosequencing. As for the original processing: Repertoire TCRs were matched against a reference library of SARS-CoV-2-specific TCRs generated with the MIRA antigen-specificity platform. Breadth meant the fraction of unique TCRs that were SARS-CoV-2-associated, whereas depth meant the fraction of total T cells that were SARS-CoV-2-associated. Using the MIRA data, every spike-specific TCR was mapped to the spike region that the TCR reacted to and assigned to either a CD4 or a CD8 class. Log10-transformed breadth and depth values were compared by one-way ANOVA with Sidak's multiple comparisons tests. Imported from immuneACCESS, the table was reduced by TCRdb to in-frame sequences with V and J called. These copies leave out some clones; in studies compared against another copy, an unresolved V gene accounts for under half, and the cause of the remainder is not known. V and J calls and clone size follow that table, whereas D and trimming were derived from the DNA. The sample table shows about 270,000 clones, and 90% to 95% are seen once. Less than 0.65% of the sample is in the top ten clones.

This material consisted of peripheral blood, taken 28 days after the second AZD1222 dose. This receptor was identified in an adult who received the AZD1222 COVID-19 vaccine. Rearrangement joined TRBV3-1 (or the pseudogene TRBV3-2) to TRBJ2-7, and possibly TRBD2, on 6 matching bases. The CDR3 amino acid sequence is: CASSQEAGNEQYF. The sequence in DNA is TGTGCCAGCAGCCAAGAGGCGGGGAACGAGCAGTACTTC.